Listed here are 13 T cell receptor beta chains from one sample, sequenced in a study of lymphopenia after photon versus proton radiotherapy. Libraries were prepared by immunoSEQ multiplex PCR; TCRdb keeps only in-frame clonotypes and omits some of them. The sample includes 30,000 to 40,000 clones, over 75% of them seen just once. This specimen consisted of peripheral blood, obtained from a patient treated with proton-based radiotherapy. The receptors derive from a woman in her sixties or seventies with pancreatic cancer.

This clone was detected only once. V gene TRBV6-4 combines with J gene TRBJ2-3, with TRBD2 identical over 11 bases. CDR1 MRHNA and CDR2 SNTAGT come from the germline V gene. This CDR3 comprises 19 residues. Germline trimming cut 3 bases from V and 0 bases from J; bases unmatched to any gene: 11. CDR3 residues: CASSETGTSGFSSTDTQYF. The CDR3 bases are TGTGCCAGCAGTGAGACCGGGACTAGCGGATTCTCTAGCACAGATACGCAGTATTTT.

The chain couples TRBV10-3 to TRBJ1-2; 8 bases align to TRBD1. Germline V gene data show CDR1 as ENHRY and CDR2 as SYGVKD. V shed 4 bases and J 7 bases; nucleotides not matched to a gene: 8. The CDR3 totals 14 residues. The CDR3 region is CAISGQGTAGGYTF. In DNA form, the CDR3 reads TGTGCCATCAGTGGACAGGGGACAGCGGGTGGCTACACCTTC.

This chain joins TRBV29-1 and TRBJ2-2; the D gene is possibly TRBD2 (6 bases). Trimming pared 4 bases from V and 1 base from J, leaving 10 bases between. This CDR3 contains 14 residues. Germline CDR1 and CDR2: SQVTM and ANQGSEA. CDR3 residues: CSVAQRVNTGELFF. The CDR3 coding sequence is TGCAGCGTTGCTCAGCGGGTGAACACCGGGGAGCTGTTTTTT.

The rearrangement joins TRBV7-3 to TRBJ2-1; D gene uncertain. The V end was cut by 2 bases, the J end by 9 bases, with 11 bases between. The length of the CDR3 is 13 residues. Germline CDR1 and CDR2: SGHTA and FQGTGA. The CDR3 protein is CASSLSVQGEQFF. The CDR3 DNA is TGTGCCAGCAGCTTATCCGTACAAGGTGAGCAGTTCTTC.

J is TRBJ2-7 and V is TRBV7-3; D is unclear. Germline lookup yields CDR1 SGHTA and CDR2 FQGTGA. Between the trimmed V and J ends, which lost 3 bases and 7 bases, there was a span of 13 bases. This CDR3 is 13 amino acids long. The CDR3 region is CASSFGVLGEQYF. The CDR3, as DNA: TGTGCCAGCAGCTTTGGGGTTCTAGGGGAGCAGTACTTC.

This clone was seen more than once but under ten times. The CDR3 DNA follows: TGTGCCAGCAGCGTGCAGATAAATCAGCCCCAGCATTTT. Its protein is CASSVQINQPQHF. The chain has TRBV7-6 and TRBJ1-5; no clear D gene. This CDR3 has 13 amino acids. Germline values: CDR1 SGHVS, CDR2 FNYEAQ. The ends were cut back, 5 bases at V and 4 bases at J, with 9 bases in the middle.

The rearrangement uses TRBV30 and TRBJ1-1, with a tentative D call TRBD1 (5 bases). The CDR3 is 17 amino acids. Germline V CDR1 and CDR2: GTSNPN, SVGIG (reference sequence). V lost 2 bases, J lost 1 base, and 20 bases lay in between. The CDR3 DNA reads TGTGCCTGGAGTCTTTCCCGGGACGGTTTGTGGAACACTGAAGCTTTCTTT. Translated: CAWSLSRDGLWNTEAFF.

The chain uses TRBV28 and TRBJ2-5; D is ambiguous. The CDR3 consists of 15 residues. V gave up 3 bases and J gave up 1 base, with 12 bases separating them. CDR1 is MDHEN and CDR2 is SYDVKM in the germline V gene. In DNA, the CDR3 is TGTGCCAGCAGTTTCCCGACGGCGGCCCAAGAGACCCAGTACTTC. Translated: CASSFPTAAQETQYF. Based on the CDR3 plus reference TRBV28 and TRBJ2-5, the full variable domain is DVKVTQSSRYLVKRTGEKVFLECVQDMDHENMFWYRQDPGLGLRLIYFSYDVKMKEKGDIPEGYSVSREKKERFSLILESASTNQTSMYLCASSFPTAAQETQYFGPGTRLLVL.

The CDR3 DNA reads TGTGCCAGCTCACCAGGAGTCAACACTGAAGCTTTCTTT. Protein sequence: CASSPGVNTEAFF. The chain links TRBV18 to TRBJ1-1; D uncertain. Trimming cost V 2 bases and J 2 bases, with 6 bases left between them. The CDR3 is 13 amino acids. Germline values: CDR1 KGHSH, CDR2 LQKENI. The full variable domain, rest sourced from reference TRBV18 and TRBJ1-1, is NAGVMQNPRHLVRRRGQEARLRCSPMKGHSHVYWYRQLPEEGLKFMVYLQKENIIDESGMPKERFSAEFPKEGPSILRIQQVVRGDSAAYFCASSPGVNTEAFFGQGTRLTVV.

This clone has only a few counts. This chain uses TRBV28 with TRBJ1-2, with D perhaps TRBD1 (5 bases). In germline, CDR1 is MDHEN, CDR2 SYDVKM. The CDR3 is 14 residues long. V lost 2 bases to trimming and J lost 5 bases, with 12 bases between them. CDR3 region: CASSLTGRAYGYTF. In DNA form, the CDR3 reads TGTGCCAGCAGTTTAACAGGCCGGGCGTATGGCTACACCTTC.

The DNA of the CDR3 is TGTGCCAGCAGCGTAGACCTGTTAGCGGGATCCGAGCAGTACTTC. Amino acids: CASSVDLLAGSEQYF. The rearrangement joins TRBV9 to TRBJ2-7; 8 bases are a match to TRBD2. From germline, CDR1 is SGDLS and CDR2 YYNGEE. V lost 0 bases to trimming and J lost 6 bases; unmatched junction nucleotides: 8. This CDR3 region has 15 residues.

The chain employs TRBV9 and TRBJ1-5; D may be TRBD1 (5 bases). This CDR3 is 15 amino acids long. V dropped 0 bases and J dropped 2 bases, with 9 bases sitting between them. Looked up from germline, CDR1 is SGDLS and CDR2 is YYNGEE. CDR3 sequence: CASSVGWGGNQPQHF. CDR3 coding DNA: TGTGCCAGCAGCGTAGGTTGGGGGGGCAATCAGCCCCAGCATTTT.

The chain is built from TRBV19 and TRBJ2-4; TRBD1 aligns across 9 bases. The CDR3 length is 16 residues. Germline loops: CDR1 LNHDA, CDR2 SQIVND (reference sequence). J gave up 0 bases and V 5 bases, and 5 bases lay outside the gene matches. The CDR3 loop is CASSDGTGRAKNIQYF. CDR3 bases: TGTGCCAGTAGTGACGGGACAGGGAGAGCCAAAAACATTCAGTACTTC.